One sample yielded the 15 T cell receptor beta chains listed below, sequenced in a study of spatial heterogeneity in lung cancer. Their target antigens are unknown. TCRdb ran MiXCR on the 5' RACE reads and lists one entry per CDR3 protein. The sample has fewer than 6,500 distinct CDR3 sequences, around 9.8% seen once. Whole-study findings and limits: Tumor mutation count correlated with how many alpha and beta TCRs expanded intratumorally.

Time point: sample taken at primary tumor resection. The specimen was lung tumor tissue, collected at surgery. These receptors originate from a female donor with early-stage non-small cell lung cancer.

This clonotype was detected ten times or more. The J gene is TRBJ1-5, the V gene TRBV10-2, with a tentative D call TRBD1 (6 bases). CDR3 size: 15 residues. V shed 4 bases and J shed 2 bases, with 12 bases lying between them. Germline V gene sequence: CDR1 WSHSY, CDR2 SAAADI. The CDR3 spells CASSGQGLGNQPQHF. The CDR3 bases are TGCGCCAGCAGTGGCCAGGGGCTTGGCAATCAGCCCCAGCATTTT.

This clonotype was counted only a few times. The V and J genes are TRBV7-2 and TRBJ2-4; the D is unclear. V shed 3 bases and J shed 6 bases, with 6 bases lying between them. The germline gives CDR1 SGHTA, CDR2 FQGNSA. The CDR3 sequence is 12 residues long. In DNA, the CDR3 is TGTGCCAGCAGCTTGGTTCGAAACATTCAGTACTTC. It is translated as CASSLVRNIQYF.

By its share, this clonotype is medium-sized. The V and J genes are TRBV29-1 and TRBJ2-3, with D unclear. This CDR3 has 12 amino acids. Germline lookup yields CDR1 SQVTM and CDR2 ANQGSEA. Between the trimmed V and J ends, which lost 3 bases and 3 bases, there was a span of 7 bases. CDR3 nucleotides: TGCAGCGTTGACTCGGCAACAGATACGCAGTATTTT. This codes for CSVDSATDTQYF.

This clonotype was seen more than once but under ten times. The chain uses TRBV5-6 and TRBJ2-2; D is unclear. V gave up 1 base and J gave up 4 bases, with 8 bases separating them. Germline loops: CDR1 SGHDT, CDR2 YYEEEE. The CDR3 totals 14 residues. The CDR3 reads CASSLWAVTGELFF. CDR3 DNA sequence: TGTGCCAGCAGCTTGTGGGCAGTCACCGGGGAGCTGTTTTTT.

There are many counts of this clonotype. V is TRBV10-3 and J is TRBJ2-5; D unresolved. CDR1 is ENHRY, CDR2 SYGVKD, per germline. Trimming shortened V by 4 bases and J by 1 base, and 7 bases separated the two germline ends. The CDR3 has 13 residues. The CDR3 sequence: CAISAQLQETQYF. DNA of the CDR3: TGTGCCATCAGTGCACAACTCCAAGAGACCCAGTACTTC.

This clonotype is medium-sized (0.01 to 0.1%) by share. The chain recombines TRBV9 with TRBJ2-3; TRBD2 matches at 10 bases. The CDR3 is made up of 15 amino acids. Germline V gene lookup returns CDR1 SGDLS and CDR2 YYNGEE. V trimming: 0 bases; J trimming: 4 bases; junction bases outside the gene matches: 2. CDR3 nucleotide sequence: TGTGCCAGCAGCGTAGGACTAGCGGGCCCAGATACGCAGTATTTT. Its translation is CASSVGLAGPDTQYF.

The J gene is TRBJ2-3, the V gene TRBV7-2; perhaps TRBD2 as D (6 bases). The CDR3 is 14 amino acids. Germline V gene lookup returns CDR1 SGHTA and CDR2 FQGNSA. Trimming removed 2 bases from V and 7 bases from J, with 13 bases in between. Written as DNA, the CDR3 is TGTGCCAGCAGCTTATTTGGTGGGGACTATACGCAGTATTTT. Translating it yields CASSLFGGDYTQYF.

There are many counts of this clonotype. This chain links TRBV13 with TRBJ2-3; perhaps TRBD2 as D (5 bases). Germline-derived CDR1 and CDR2 are PRHDT and FYEKMQ (reference sequence). Deletions cut 5 bases from V and 5 bases from J, with 14 bases between. This CDR3 contains 14 residues. CDR3 nucleotide sequence: TGTGCCAGCAGCAGAGAGCTCCGGGGAGATACGCAGTATTTT. Its translation: CASSRELRGDTQYF.

By share, this clonotype ranks as medium-sized. V gene TRBV18 combines with J gene TRBJ1-6; D is uncertain. Germline values: CDR1 KGHSH, CDR2 LQKENI. This CDR3 has 15 amino acids. V lost 4 bases and J lost 7, with 14 bases in between. In nucleotides, the CDR3 is TGTGCCAGCTCACTGGGGATTTATGAGAATTCACCCCTCCACTTT. Translation gives CASSLGIYENSPLHF.

By sample fraction, this clonotype is medium-sized. V and J are TRBV5-6 and TRBJ2-2; tentative D call: TRBD2 (6 bases). Trimming left V 7 bases short and J 4 bases short, with 26 bases between. The CDR3 contains 18 residues. Germline V gives CDR1 SGHDT, CDR2 YYEEEE. Written as DNA, the CDR3 is TGTGCCAGCCGCCCCCGTGCCGGGGGAATGCGGGGCACCGGGGAGCTGTTTTTT. As protein: CASRPRAGGMRGTGELFF. The variable domain in full, with the rest retrieved from reference TRBV5-6 and TRBJ2-2, is DAGVTQSPTHLIKTRGQQVTLRCSPKSGHDTVSWYQQALGQGPQFIFQYYEEEERQRGNFPDRFSGHQFPNYSSELNVNALLLGDSALYLCASRPRAGGMRGTGELFFGEGSRLTVL.

By proportion, this clonotype is medium-sized (0.01 to 0.1%). The rearrangement uses TRBV7-2 and TRBJ2-3; D remains unclear. This CDR3 contains 13 residues. V gave up 0 bases and J gave up 6 bases, with 7 bases separating them. Germline V gene data show CDR1 as SGHTA and CDR2 as FQGNSA. The DNA for the CDR3 is TGTGCCAGCAGCTTAGCACCGTTCGATACGCAGTATTTT. It yields the protein CASSLAPFDTQYF. Variable domain in full (rest from reference TRBV7-2 and TRBJ2-3): GAGVSQSPSNKVTEKGKDVELRCDPISGHTALYWYRQSLGQGLEFLIYFQGNSAPDKSGLPSDRFSAERTGGSVSTLTIQRTQQEDSAVYLCASSLAPFDTQYFGPGTRLTVL.

There are many counts of this clonotype. The chain joins TRBV5-4 to TRBJ2-1; 8 nucleotides agree with TRBD1. CDR3 size: 15 residues. V dropped 1 base and J dropped 8; count of bases not matched to a gene: 8. CDR1 is SGHNT, CDR2 YYREEE, per germline (reference sequence). The DNA of the CDR3 is TGTGCCAGCAGCTTGAGGCAGGGGGCAGCGGATGAGCAGTTCTTC. Protein product: CASSLRQGAADEQFF.

By share of the sample, this clonotype is medium-sized. The chain carries TRBV7-9 and TRBJ2-5; possible D gene TRBD2, 5 bases. CDR3 length: 14 residues. V was pared by 4 bases and J by 6 bases, with 15 bases between. Germline CDR1 reads SEHNR; CDR2 reads FQNEAQ (reference sequence). In DNA, the CDR3 is TGTGCCAGCAGCTGGGAAGGAGGAGAAAAGACCCAGTACTTC. This encodes CASSWEGGEKTQYF.

This clonotype was recorded at least ten times. J is TRBJ2-1 and V is TRBV10-2; TRBD2 might be the D (6 bases). The CDR3 is 20 residues long. Trimming stripped 5 bases from V and 1 base from J, with 27 bases between. Looked up from germline, CDR1 is WSHSY and CDR2 is SAAADI. This CDR3 is CASSLRDSGKGVGSYNEQFF. In nucleotides, the CDR3 is TGCGCCAGCAGTCTCCGGGACTCAGGGAAAGGGGTAGGGTCCTACAATGAGCAGTTCTTC.

This clonotype has ten or more counts. The chain combines TRBV7-2 with TRBJ2-2; 12 nucleotides align to TRBD1. Looked up from germline, CDR1 is SGHTA and CDR2 is FQGNSA. V gave up 5 bases and J gave up 6 bases; unmatched junction bases: 13. CDR3 length: 18 amino acids. The CDR3 reads CASSRSSGTGGIAGELFF. As DNA, the CDR3 is TGTGCCAGCAGCCGATCCTCCGGGACAGGGGGCATCGCCGGGGAGCTGTTTTTT.